A selection of T cell receptor beta chains follows, all from one sample in a study of CDR3 diversity in severe acne. TCRdb independently ran MiXCR on the PCR reads; one entry per CDR3 protein. Counted here are fewer than 90,000 distinct CDR3 sequences, 45% to 55% occurring once; the ten biggest clones make up more than 13%. Specimen: blood. These receptors all stem from a male donor in good health, without acne. Each CDR3 is given with its conserved first and last residue. Each record gives: D gene, clone size, V gene, J gene, CDR3 DNA, CDR3 protein. A D gene is named only where the DNA matches it firmly. The listing skips clone size in some rows; elsewhere it reads once, few, many or a size class.

-,medium-sized,TRBV20-1,TRBJ2-7,TGCAGTGCGCAGGCTGGCTACGAGCAGTACTTC,CSAQAGYEQYF
-,-,TRBV5-4,TRBJ1-1,TGTGCCAGCAGCTTCCAGGGTGGGACTGAAGCTTTCTTT,CASSFQGGTEAFF
TRBD1,few,TRBV20-1,TRBJ1-6,TGCAGTGTCCTGGGACAGGGCAGGGATTCACCCCTCCACTTT,CSVLGQGRDSPLHF
-,-,TRBV7-9,TRBJ1-3,TGTGCCAGCAGCCCTCGGGGGGAGTACGAGCAGTACACCATATATTTT,CASSPRGEYEQYTIYF
-,-,TRBV20-1,TRBJ2-2,TGCAGTGCTAGAGAAGGGGGGGGCGAGGTCGGGGAGCTGTTTTTT,CSAREGGGEVGELFF
TRBD2,few,TRBV20-1,TRBJ2-5,TGCAGTGCTAGATCGCCTAGCGGGACCCAAGAGACCCAGTACTTC,CSARSPSGTQETQYF
-,many,TRBV5-6,TRBJ1-5,TGTGCCAGCAGCTTACGGTCACTTAATCAGCCCCAGCATTTT,CASSLRSLNQPQHF
TRBD2,-,TRBV7-9,TRBJ2-7,TGTGCCAGCAGCCTACTAGCGGGGTTGAGAGAGCAATACTTC,CASSLLAGLREQYF
-,many,TRBV7-9,TRBJ1-1,TGTGCCAGCAGCTCGACAGCACCTGAAGCTTTCTTT,CASSSTAPEAFF
-,-,TRBV7-9,TRBJ2-7,TGTGCCAGCAGCTTATTTCTAGACAACGAGCAGTACTTC,CASSLFLDNEQYF
TRBD1,-,TRBV6-1,TRBJ2-6,TGTGCCAGCAGGGGGACAGAGGGTAGGGCCAACGTCCTGACTTTC,CASRGTEGRANVLTF
-,-,TRBV14,TRBJ1-1,TGTGCCAGCAGGGCTACAGCGATGGCGGGGGCTTTCTTT,CASRATAMAGAFF
-,-,TRBV28,TRBJ1-2,TGTGCCAGCAGTTCTACGGAGAGGGGGACTATTGGTTACACCTTC,CASSSTERGTIGYTF
-,once,TRBV10-3,TRBJ2-7,TGTGCCGTCAGCATTGGGGGGACCTGGGACGAGCAGTACTTC,CAVSIGGTWDEQYF
-,many,TRBV3-1,TRBJ1-1,TGTGCCAGCAGCCTCTGGACAGAAGGGGGAACTGAAGCTTTCTTT,CASSLWTEGGTEAFF
-,-,TRBV6-5,TRBJ2-3,TGTGCCAGCAGTCGGCGGTCTAACACAGATACGCAGTATTTT,CASSRRSNTDTQYF
TRBD1,many,TRBV6-6,TRBJ2-5,TGTGCCAGCAGAAAAGGGACAGGGAGCCACCAAGAGACCCAGTACTTC,CASRKGTGSHQETQYF
-,few,TRBV5-5,TRBJ2-7,TGTGCCAGCAGCTTGGGGGAAGGGTACGAGCAGTACTTC,CASSLGEGYEQYF
TRBD2,-,TRBV24-1,TRBJ2-1,TGTGCCACCAGTGAGGGACTAGCGGGGGCTTACAATGAGCAGTTCTTC,CATSEGLAGAYNEQFF
-,once,TRBV7-6,TRBJ2-1,TGTGCCAGCAGCCTAGGGCACGGCACCTACAATGAGCAGTTCTTC,CASSLGHGTYNEQFF
-,-,TRBV6-1,TRBJ1-3,TGTGTTCTAGGAAACACCATATATTTT,CVLGNTIYF
-,many,TRBV2,TRBJ1-1,TGTGCCAGCATGGGGGTAAGGGGTAGTACTGAAGCTTTCTTT,CASMGVRGSTEAFF
TRBD2,-,TRBV10-3,TRBJ2-7,TGTGCCATCAGAGCCGGGACTAGCGGCTACGAGCAGTACTTC,CAIRAGTSGYEQYF
TRBD1,-,TRBV20-1,TRBJ2-7,TGCAGTGCCAACCGGGACAGGCCCTACGAGCAGTACTTC,CSANRDRPYEQYF
TRBD1,-,TRBV2,TRBJ1-3,TGTGCCAGCAGCGAGACAGGGTTCGGAAACACCATATATTTT,CASSETGFGNTIYF
TRBD2,few,TRBV20-1,TRBJ2-1,TGCAGTGCTAGGAGGACTAGCGGGGGGGCGGGTGAGCAGTTCTTC,CSARRTSGGAGEQFF
TRBD2,once,TRBV6-5,TRBJ2-5,TGTGCCAGCAGTTCCCGACTAGCGGGAGGGCCCGCGACCCAGTACTTC,CASSSRLAGGPATQYF
-,few,TRBV19,TRBJ1-1,TGTGCCAGTAGTAACGGGAACACTGAAGCTTTCTTT,CASSNGNTEAFF
-,few,TRBV14,TRBJ1-2,TGTGCCAGCAGCCACCAGGGACTAAAAAGATCGGGCTTCGACAGTCTCGGTGGCTACACCTTC,CASSHQGLKRSGFDSLGGYTF
-,few,TRBV7-9,TRBJ2-5,TGTGCCAGCAGCTTAGTCGGCCCGGAGACCCAGTACTTC,CASSLVGPETQYF
-,many,TRBV6-1,TRBJ2-5,TGTGCCAGCAGTCTAGGGGAACAGACCCAGTACTTC,CASSLGEQTQYF
TRBD1,-,TRBV5-1,TRBJ2-5,TGCGCCAGCAGCTTGGAACAGGGGTTTGGGGAGACCCAGTACTTC,CASSLEQGFGETQYF
TRBD1,many,TRBV10-3,TRBJ2-2,TGTGCCATCAGGCCGGGACAGGGGTGGACCGGGGAGCTGTTTTTT,CAIRPGQGWTGELFF
-,-,TRBV2,TRBJ1-1,TGTGCCAGACTGACGGCGGGGACCTCCGGTCGGGCTTTCTTT,CARLTAGTSGRAFF
TRBD2,-,TRBV11-2,TRBJ2-1,TGTGCCAGCAGCATTAGCGGGGGGGGTAATGAGCAGTTCTTC,CASSISGGGNEQFF
-,-,TRBV7-9,TRBJ1-4,TGTGCCAGCAGCTTAGCGGGGAGCATAGAAAAACTGTTTTTT,CASSLAGSIEKLFF
TRBD2,-,TRBV9,TRBJ2-3,TGTGCCAGCAGCGTTCATACTAGCGGGGGGGCAGATACGCAGTATTTT,CASSVHTSGGADTQYF
-,-,TRBV6-2/TRBV6-3,TRBJ2-7,TGTGCCAGCAGTTACTACCCTCCTAGCTCCTACGAGCAGTACTTC,CASSYYPPSSYEQYF
-,many,TRBV30,TRBJ2-3,TGTGCCACCCGCTCCTCAGATACGCAGTATTTT,CATRSSDTQYF
TRBD2,-,TRBV11-2,TRBJ2-3,TGTGCCAGCAGCTTACACGATCCAGCGGGGGGGCCATATACGCAGTATTTC,CASSLHDPAGGPYTQYF
-,few,TRBV11-2,TRBJ1-2,TGTGCCAGCAGCTCCGTGAGGACGGACCAGAACTATGGCTACACCTTC,CASSSVRTDQNYGYTF
TRBD2,-,TRBV24-1,TRBJ2-1,TGTGCCGCCAGCAGCTACGGGACTAGCAATGAGCAGTTCTTC,CAASSYGTSNEQFF
-,-,TRBV7-8,TRBJ2-7,TGTGCCAGCAGCCAACGGGCCGGACGGACCTACGAGCAGTACTTC,CASSQRAGRTYEQYF
-,few,TRBV7-8,TRBJ1-6,TGTGCCAGCAGCCGTGGGGGGAGGGGGAATTCACCCCTCCACTTT,CASSRGGRGNSPLHF
-,many,TRBV19,TRBJ1-5,TGTGCCAGTAGTCAGGCGGACAGTAGCAATCAGCCCCAGCATTTT,CASSQADSSNQPQHF